This T cell receptor beta chain was identified in a study of cytomegalovirus exposure and HLA in healthy donors. Study results and caveats: For most TCR sequences rarity was the rule, although some public TCRs occurred in many donors. An analysis was carried out at a later point. It showed that HLA-associated TCR beta chains were more clonally expanded than equally common non-associated chains. Later analysis identified 16,951 TCR beta sequences associated with HLA alleles, using a false discovery rate threshold of 0.05.

Trimming left V 0 bases short and J 6 bases short, with 13 bases between. Germline V lookup: CDR1 SGHRS, CDR2 YFSETQ. The CDR3 length is 16 residues. Primers for the PCR totalled 60 Vbeta and 13 Jbeta. The protocol was immunoSEQ multiplex PCR, while the TCRdb copy is restricted to in-frame clones and leaves out a portion. The table records approximately 150,000 clones, roughly 80% of them present only once. This clone was observed a single time. The antigen remains unidentified. The receptor was derived from a male donor in good health and CMV-seronegative. The specimen was PBMCs. The chain joins TRBV5-1 to TRBJ1-6, with D possibly matching TRBD1 (5 bases). CDR3 amino acids: CASSLGGVRTNSPLHF. The CDR3 DNA reads TGCGCCAGCAGCTTGGGGGGGGTCCGTACTAATTCACCCCTCCACTTT.